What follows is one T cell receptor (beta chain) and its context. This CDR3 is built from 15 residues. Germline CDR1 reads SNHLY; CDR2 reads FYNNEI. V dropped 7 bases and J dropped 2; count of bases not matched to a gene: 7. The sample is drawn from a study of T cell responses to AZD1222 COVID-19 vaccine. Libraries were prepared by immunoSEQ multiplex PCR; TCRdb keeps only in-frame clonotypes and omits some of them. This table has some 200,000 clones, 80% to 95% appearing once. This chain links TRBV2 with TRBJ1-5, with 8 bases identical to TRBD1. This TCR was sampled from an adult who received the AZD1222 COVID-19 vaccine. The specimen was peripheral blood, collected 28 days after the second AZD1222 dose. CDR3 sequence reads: CASTLDRAGNQPQHF. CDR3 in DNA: TGTGCCAGCACTCTGGACAGGGCGGGCAATCAGCCCCAGCATTTT.